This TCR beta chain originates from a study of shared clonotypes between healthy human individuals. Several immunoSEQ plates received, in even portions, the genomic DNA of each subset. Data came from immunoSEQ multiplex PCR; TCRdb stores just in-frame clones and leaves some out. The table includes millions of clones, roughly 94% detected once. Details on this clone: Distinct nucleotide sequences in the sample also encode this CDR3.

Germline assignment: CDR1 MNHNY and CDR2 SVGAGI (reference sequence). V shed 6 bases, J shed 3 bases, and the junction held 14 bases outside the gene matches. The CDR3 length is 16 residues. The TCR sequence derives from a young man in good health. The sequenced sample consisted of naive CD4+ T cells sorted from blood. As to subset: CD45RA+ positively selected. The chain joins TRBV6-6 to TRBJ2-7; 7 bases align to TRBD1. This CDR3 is CASRDRKGPLDYEQYF. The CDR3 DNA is TGTGCCAGCAGGGACAGGAAGGGGCCCTTAGACTACGAGCAGTACTTC.